The entry below gives a single T cell receptor beta chain sequence along with its context. Its antigen is unidentified. This sample is drawn from a study of blood T cells in healthy people across ages. Study-wide results and caveats: Among long-lived donors, naive CD4+ cells were more numerous and diversity higher than in aged donors. Researchers judged that diversity estimates from one million T cells fell short of true values.

Alongside a J-beta primer mix, a sample-barcoded 5' primer served in a second PCR lasting about 7 to 12 cycles. TCRdb processed the 5' RACE reads anew with MiXCR; each CDR3 protein has one entry. The repertoire includes about 930,000 distinct CDR3 sequences, 25% to 30% of them detected once, and more than 8.5% sits in the top ten. Germline lookup yields CDR1 SGHKS and CDR2 YYEKEE (reference sequence). The CDR3 length is 15 residues. V gave up 4 bases and J gave up 7 bases, with 18 bases separating them. Separately, the same data were catalogued under a study of T cells of mothers and their children. According to that study: Whatever RNA was extracted went entirely into cDNA synthesis, at about 1.5 ug per 15 ul. Mothers yielded over 8 million CDR3 reads, children approximately 2.8 million each.

This TCR was sampled from a woman between 40 and 50 years old in good health. The chain uses TRBV5-5 and TRBJ1-5; D possibly corresponds to TRBD1 (5 bases). Sample: blood. The CDR3 nucleotides read TGTGCCAGCAGCCCCTTAGGAGGCAGGGAGCAGCCCCAGCATTTT. It translates to CASSPLGGREQPQHF.